This TCR beta chain is drawn from a study of CD8+ T cells in alopecia areata (dated by TCRdb to the late 2010s). At the level of the whole study: The study used high-throughput TCRbeta sequencing to examine T cell clonal expansion in alopecia areata, in both the C3H/HeJ mouse model and human patients. RNA came from the PAXgene miRNA kit for fixed scalp, the miRNeasy kit for PBMCs, and the RNeasy kit for mouse skin. Scalp clonality was compared among normal scalp (n=4), patchy alopecia areata scalp (n=8), and alopecia totalis/universalis scalp (n=8). TCRbeta CDR3 regions were amplified by immunoSEQ multiplex PCR with 35 Vbeta forward and 13 Jbeta reverse primers. On the human side, TCRbeta sequencing was run on scalp tissue and on sorted CD4+ and CD8+ peripheral blood T cells from healthy controls and from alopecia areata patients with either patchy or totalis/universalis disease.

Findings and caveats that apply to the study as a whole: Higher clonality and more expanded CD8+ clones were observed in lesional scalp than in normal scalp, particularly in alopecia totalis/universalis, a finding suggestive of antigenic drive. Scalp TCR repertoire analysis is complicated because resident alphabeta T cells in normal human skin are also sequenced, whereas mouse skin is dominated by gammadelta T cells. TCR sequences shared between patients were less clear than in mice, possibly partly because of HLA diversity in the patient population.

Comment on this clone: What this receptor recognizes is not known. Base quality data are lacking; no much larger clone is found one base away.

PBMCs were isolated by density centrifugation and stained for CD3, CD4 and CD8, after which CD4+ and CD8+ T cells were sorted on a FACSAria. Scalp biopsies and blood samples were obtained from unaffected controls. The junction carries 12 bases between V and J, which are trimmed by 6 bases and 4 bases respectively. The CDR3 goes from the cysteine to the phenylalanine over 12 residues. Just CDR3 DNA is preserved here, 36 bases in frame from base 1. CDR1 and CDR2 are read off the germline V gene as SQVTM and ANQGSEA. Library creation used the immunoSEQ multiplex PCR assay. RNA was extracted from all samples and reverse transcribed into cDNA as template for TCR sequencing. First-strand cDNA was synthesized with SuperScript III using a 2:1 mix of oligo-dT and random hexamers. A synthetic immune receptor repertoire was used to gauge amplification bias, and whatever bias remained was removed computationally. The published analysis was carried out like this. Raw reads were preprocessed for error removal, and CDR3 was defined according to IMGT conventions as running from the conserved cysteine to phenylalanine. Clonality was computed by normalizing Shannon entropy by log2 of the number of productive unique TCRs and subtracting the result from 1. Whether each scalp clone was CD4 or CD8 was inferred by checking scalp TCRbeta sequences against the CD4 and CD8 repertoires from sorted blood. This immuneACCESS table, as held by TCRdb, lists in-frame sequences with V and J called but not all clones. Of the missing ones, under half trace to an unresolved V gene in checked studies; the others have no known cause. The V and J calls and the clone size are those of that table, but D and trimming were determined from the DNA. The sample records around 120,000 clones, approximately 60% of which are singletons. Together, the top ten hold around 3% of the sample.

The sample consisted of CD4+ T cells sorted from blood. The receptor's source is a human donor in good health. The chain uses TRBV29-1 and TRBJ2-5; a tentative D call is TRBD1 (5 bases match). CDR3 protein: CSVARGGETQYF. The bases are TGCAGCGTAGCTAGGGGTGGAGAGACCCAGTACTTC.